A selection of T cell receptor beta chains follows, all from one sample in a study of blood T cell repertoires in COVID-19. Using immunoSEQ multiplex PCR, the repertoire was profiled, and TCRdb retains in-frame clones only, with some absent. The sample lists about 150,000 clones; 75% to 80% were seen once. Sequencing was done on a sample of peripheral blood. The receptors were sampled from a man older than 75 with acute or convalescent COVID-19. The CDR3 runs from the conserved cysteine through the conserved F or W. D genes are given only for firm matches.

j_call v_call cdr3_length d_call cdr3_nt cdr3_aa
TRBJ1-2 TRBV5-4 16 . TGTGCCAGCAGCTTAGGCACAGGGCCACTCGTGTATGGCTACACCTTC CASSLGTGPLVYGYTF
TRBJ2-2 TRBV10-1 14 . TGCGCCAGCAGTGAGCTTAGGACTACCGGGGAGCTGTTTTTT CASSELRTTGELFF
TRBJ2-3 TRBV11-3 13 . TGTGCCAGCAGCCCCACGGGGTCAGATACGCAGTATTTT CASSPTGSDTQYF
TRBJ2-2 TRBV24-1 13 . TGTGCCACCAGGGGCGCGAACACCGGGGAGCTGTTTTTT CATRGANTGELFF
TRBJ1-3 TRBV14 16 TRBD1 TGTGCCAGCAGCCAAGGTACAGGGGTCGACGGAAACACCATATATTTT CASSQGTGVDGNTIYF
TRBJ2-2 TRBV27 16 TRBD1 TGTGCCAGCAGTCCCTGGACAGGGGAGAGAACCGGGGAGCTGTTTTTT CASSPWTGERTGELFF
TRBJ1-1 TRBV7-9 14 TRBD1 TGTGCCACCCAATCTGTGGGACAGGACACTGAAGCTTTCTTT CATQSVGQDTEAFF
TRBJ1-5 TRBV12-3/TRBV12-4 13 . TGTGCCAGCACCAGGGTTAGCAATCAGCCCCAGCATTTT CASTRVSNQPQHF
TRBJ2-3 TRBV13 16 TRBD2 TGTGCCAGCAGCTCCGGGACTAGCGGTGTTGTCGATACGCAGTATTTT CASSSGTSGVVDTQYF
TRBJ2-1 TRBV5-4 16 TRBD2 TGTGCCAGCAGCGGCGGCGGGGGGGCCGATAGGACTGAGCAGTTCTTC CASSGGGGADRTEQFF